This T cell receptor (beta chain) was found in a study of human T cells and chemical hapten exposure. About the research overall: Upper inner arm skin measuring 2 cm by 2 cm received 2% DPC for sensitization.

This clonotype was observed at least ten times. Original methodology: Samples had a median of about 96,000 TCRs, ranging roughly 23,224 to 750,000. TCRdb processed the RACE reads anew with MiXCR; each CDR3 protein has one entry. The V and J calls and clone size are TCRdb's, not the authors'. The sample includes about 120,000 distinct CDR3 sequences, about 13% of them seen just once. The CDR3 is 14 amino acids. With 6 bases clipped from V and 2 bases from J, the junction kept 7 bases outside the gene matches. Time point meaning: patch test 1, 2 weeks after DPC sensitization. Treatment here: therapeutic diphenylcyclopropenone sensitization with weekly scalp DPC.

Here the sequenced sample was whole blood, taken in connection with sensitization to the hapten diphenylcyclopropenone (DPC). J is TRBJ2-7 and V is TRBV12-3 or TRBV12-4, with 7 bases that match TRBD1. This clonotype originated in a man aged 18-30 years with alopecia areata. Some clones in this sample may be carry-over from other donors' samples. In nucleotides, the CDR3 is TGTGCCAGCAGCTCGGGCACAGGGGCCTACGAGCAGTACGTC. Amino acid sequence: CASSSGTGAYEQYV.